The 15 T cell receptor beta chains listed next were all sequenced from one sample in a study of blood T cell repertoires in COVID-19 (TCRdb year 2020). The library was produced with the immunoSEQ multiplex PCR assay. TCRdb re-hosts the immuneACCESS table, in-frame sequences only. Its copies lack some clones; in the studies checked, an unresolved V gene accounts for under half of them, and the cause for the rest is not known. The sample profile shows roughly 250,000 clones; roughly 90% of them were found once. In total, the top ten clones hold roughly 2.1% of the sample. Sample: PBMCs or T cells enriched from blood (not recorded which). The origin of the receptors is a woman between 40 and 55 years old with acute COVID-19.

The chain joins TRBV21-1 to TRBJ2-6; the D call TRBD2 from the table was never checked on the DNA. TRBV21-1 constitutes a pseudogene. The CDR3 is 18 amino acids. For the CDR3, the DNA is TGTGCCAGCAGCAGAAAAGCGCCACCGCACTCTGGGGCCAACGTCCTGACTTTC. Encoded protein: CASSRKAPPHSGANVLTF.

V is TRBV6-6 and J is TRBJ1-2; 7 bases line up with TRBD1. Germline-derived CDR1 and CDR2 are MNHNY and SVGAGI (reference sequence). Trimming at V came to 3 bases and at J to 7 bases, leaving 8 bases not matched to a gene. The CDR3 spans 14 residues. The CDR3 region has the DNA TGTGCCAGCAGTTATGACAGGGCAGGAGTTGGCTACACCTTC. This translates into CASSYDRAGVGYTF.

The chain links TRBV6-5 to TRBJ2-1, with TRBD2 as a possible D gene (5 bases). The germline V gene encodes CDR1 MNHEY and CDR2 SVGAGI. The ends were cut back, 0 bases at V and 0 bases at J, with 9 bases in the middle. The CDR3 runs 16 residues. The CDR3: CASSYSTINSYNEQFF. The CDR3 DNA follows: TGTGCCAGCAGTTACTCGACTATCAACTCCTACAATGAGCAGTTCTTC.

This rearrangement joins TRBV19 to TRBJ1-1; 10 positions match TRBD1. The CDR3 has 16 residues. Germline V gene data show CDR1 as LNHDA and CDR2 as SQIVND (reference sequence). Germline trimming cut 7 bases from V and 7 bases from J; bases unmatched to any gene: 15. The CDR3 reads CASTPGGGTGASEAFF. CDR3 DNA: TGTGCCAGTACCCCTGGAGGCGGGACAGGGGCAAGTGAAGCTTTCTTT. Complete variable domain (other parts from reference TRBV19 and TRBJ1-1): DGGITQSPKYLFRKEGQNVTLSCEQNLNHDAMYWYRQDPGQGLRLIYYSQIVNDFQKGDIAEGYSVSREKKESFPLTVTSAQKNPTAFYLCASTPGGGTGASEAFFGQGTRLTVV.

The chain links TRBV11-2 to TRBJ1-2, with TRBD1 matching over 12 bases. The germline V gene encodes CDR1 SGHAT and CDR2 FQNNGV. The CDR3 has 17 amino acids. J was trimmed by 1 base and V by 6 bases; bases with no gene match: 9. DNA for the CDR3: TGTGCCAGCAGAAAACCGGGACAGGGGGCTCGTAACTATGGCTACACCTTC. Translation gives CASRKPGQGARNYGYTF.

In this sample, this clone turned up once. The chain uses TRBV30 and TRBJ2-7, with D perhaps matching TRBD1 (5 bases). The CDR3 is made up of 12 amino acids. Germline V gene lookup returns CDR1 GTSNPN and CDR2 SVGIG (reference sequence). Trimming left V 5 bases short and J 4 bases short, with 12 bases between. The CDR3 sequence: CAWGARRYEQYF. Written as DNA, the CDR3 is TGTGCCTGGGGGGCGAGGCGATACGAGCAGTACTTC.

This clone has only one observation. The chain links TRBV19 to TRBJ2-1, with D uncertain. The CDR3 is 14 residues long. Trimming shortened V by 5 bases and J by 0 bases, and 8 bases separated the two germline ends. Germline CDR1 reads LNHDA; CDR2 reads SQIVND (reference sequence). CDR3 region: CASSPRNSYNEQFF. The CDR3 nucleotides are TGTGCCAGTAGTCCGAGGAACTCCTACAATGAGCAGTTCTTC.

The genes are TRBV28 and TRBJ1-1; D is possibly TRBD1 (5 bases). V was trimmed by 8 bases and J by 3 bases, leaving 25 bases between them. The CDR3 runs to 17 residues. CDR1 and CDR2 (germline): MDHEN, SYDVKM. The CDR3 reads CASRNNYGAGWDTEAFF. As DNA, the CDR3 is TGTGCCAGCCGAAATAATTATGGGGCAGGGTGGGACACTGAAGCTTTCTTT.

The chain uses TRBV5-1 and TRBJ1-1; D uncertain. Germline V gene sequence: CDR1 SGHRS, CDR2 YFSETQ. V gave up 5 bases and J gave up 7 bases, with 12 bases separating them. The CDR3 spans 12 residues. In DNA form, the CDR3 reads TGCGCCAGCAGTGGCACCAGACTTGAAGCTTTCTTT. Protein product: CASSGTRLEAFF.

The gene calls are TRBV28 and TRBJ1-3; D possibly corresponds to TRBD1 (5 bases). This CDR3 has 19 amino acids. The ends were cut back, 2 bases at V and 0 bases at J, with 20 bases in the middle. Germline V gives CDR1 MDHEN, CDR2 SYDVKM. The DNA for the CDR3 is TGTGCCAGCAGTTTAATAATACCGTGGGGGGGGTCCTCTGGAAACACCATATATTTT. Translated: CASSLIIPWGGSSGNTIYF.

In this sample, this clone turned up once. The chain carries TRBV5-1 and TRBJ2-5, with D perhaps matching TRBD1 (6 bases). Germline-derived CDR1 and CDR2 are SGHRS and YFSETQ. Trimming removed 2 bases at V and 5 bases at J, with 10 bases between. This CDR3 spans 13 amino acids. The CDR3 DNA reads TGCGCCAGCAGCTTACAGGGATTGGAGACCCAGTACTTC. Residues: CASSLQGLETQYF.

This clone was detected once. The V and J genes are TRBV7-2 and TRBJ1-2; D is possibly TRBD1 (5 bases). Trimming cost V 1 base and J 5 bases, with 11 bases left between them. The CDR3 runs 14 residues. CDR1 and CDR2 from the germline V gene are SGHTA and FQGNSA. The CDR3 spells CASSLDGAIYGYTF. The CDR3 DNA reads TGTGCCAGCAGCTTAGATGGGGCCATTTATGGCTACACCTTC.

The chain links TRBV24-1 to TRBJ2-3; D unclear. The germline V and J ends were trimmed by 6 bases and 5 bases, with 5 bases remaining between them. Germline CDR1 reads KGHDR; CDR2 reads SFDVKD. The CDR3 contains 11 residues. The CDR3 DNA follows: TGTGCCACCAGTAGTAGAGATACGCAGTATTTT. Translation: CATSSRDTQYF.

J is TRBJ1-5 and V is TRBV2, with 8 bases that match TRBD1. The ends lost 7 bases at V and 6 bases at J; junction bases unmatched: 8. This CDR3 region has 14 residues. Germline V CDR1 and CDR2: SNHLY, FYNNEI. The CDR3 region is CASKLTGEGQPQHF. The CDR3 DNA reads TGTGCCAGCAAGCTGACAGGGGAGGGTCAGCCCCAGCATTTT. Drawing the rest from reference TRBV2 and TRBJ1-5, the complete variable domain is EPEVTQTPSHQVTQMGQEVILRCVPISNHLYFYWYRQILGQKVEFLVSFYNNEISEKSEIFDDQFSVERPDGSNFTLKIRSTKLEDSAMYFCASKLTGEGQPQHFGDGTRLSIL.

The chain joins TRBV11-3 to TRBJ2-1; TRBD2 matches 14 bases. The CDR3 has 15 amino acids. After removal of 7 bases from V and 7 bases from J, the junction contained 6 bases not matched to a gene. Per the germline V gene, CDR1 is SGHNT and CDR2 is YENEEA. CDR3 sequence reads: CASKGLAGESNEQFF. The CDR3 region has the DNA TGTGCCAGCAAGGGACTAGCGGGAGAGTCGAATGAGCAGTTCTTC.